This T cell receptor (beta chain) was identified during a study of blood T cell repertoires in COVID-19. The ends lost 1 base at V and 4 bases at J; junction bases unmatched: 6. The CDR3 totals 16 residues. The V gene's germline CDR1 is SGHAT and CDR2 FQNNGV. Assay used: immunoSEQ multiplex PCR; TCRdb lists only in-frame clones, some missing. This sample has roughly 26,000 clones; almost 90% occur once, and the top ten carry around 15%. The receptor was isolated from a man aged 70-80 years with acute or convalescent COVID-19. Sequencing was carried out using peripheral blood. The J gene is TRBJ2-1, the V gene TRBV11-2; 8 bases agree with TRBD1. In DNA form, the CDR3 reads TGTGCCAGCAGCTTAGGGGGACAGGTGCCGTACAATGAGCAGTTCTTC. Amino acid sequence: CASSLGGQVPYNEQFF.